One and the same sample provided the 10 T cell receptor beta chains below, sequenced in a study of beta chain features in type 1 diabetes. General study findings and limits: The study found moderately but significantly shorter TCRB CDR3s in all four CD4+ subsets of Type 1 diabetes patients.

No antigen is known for these receptors. Expressed TCRB transcripts were sequenced because the entire RNA isolate underwent reverse transcription. Profiled with immunoSEQ multiplex PCR; TCRdb holds only in-frame clones, not every one. The sample carries under 50,000 clones, approximately 70% recorded once. The sample comprised Tregs from blood. All receptors derive from a woman under 30 with type 1 diabetes.

This clone was found a few times. J is TRBJ2-7 and V is TRBV19; 11 bases fit TRBD2. Germline CDR1 is LNHDA and CDR2 is SQIVND (reference sequence). The CDR3 spans 16 residues. Trimming took 4 bases from V and 0 from J; bases not matched to a gene: 5. The CDR3 DNA is TGTGCCAGTAGTAGGGTAGCGGGAGGGCTCTCCTACGAGCAGTACTTC. This encodes CASSRVAGGLSYEQYF.

Only one count was recorded for this clone. The V gene is TRBV4-1, the J gene TRBJ1-3; no reliable D call. This CDR3 spans 15 amino acids. The germline gives CDR1 MGHRA, CDR2 YSYEKL. The germline V and J ends were trimmed by 1 base and 3 bases, with 10 bases remaining between them. In DNA form, the CDR3 reads TGCGCCAGCAGCCAAGTCCCCGTTGTTGGAAACACCATATATTTT. Its protein product is CASSQVPVVGNTIYF.

The CDR3: CASSVGLAEGNEQFF. For the CDR3, the DNA is TGTGCCAGCTCTGTAGGACTAGCGGAGGGAAATGAGCAGTTCTTC. This sequence joins TRBV2 and TRBJ2-1; 10 positions match TRBD2. This CDR3 comprises 15 residues. Germline lookup yields CDR1 SNHLY and CDR2 FYNNEI. V was clipped by 8 bases and J by 7 bases; unmatched bases: 11.

V is TRBV18 and J is TRBJ2-1; 8 positions match TRBD1. This CDR3 contains 14 residues. CDR1 KGHSH and CDR2 LQKENI come from the germline V gene. The trim removed 2 bases at V and 8 bases at J, leaving 5 bases unmatched. CDR3 loop: CASSPNAGGHEQFF. The DNA of the CDR3 is TGTGCCAGCTCACCAAACGCAGGGGGCCATGAGCAGTTCTTC. Filled out from reference TRBV18 and TRBJ2-1, the complete variable domain reads NAGVMQNPRHLVRRRGQEARLRCSPMKGHSHVYWYRQLPEEGLKFMVYLQKENIIDESGMPKERFSAEFPKEGPSILRIQQVVRGDSAAYFCASSPNAGGHEQFFGPGTRLTVL.

In this sample, this clone turned up a few times. The rearrangement joins TRBV2 to TRBJ2-7; 7 positions match TRBD1. Germline CDR1 SNHLY, CDR2 FYNNEI. This CDR3 comprises 14 residues. Trimming removed 5 bases from V and 3 bases from J; junction bases left unmatched: 7. CDR3 coding DNA: TGTGCCAGCAGTTTGGGACAGCCTCTCTACGAGCAGTACTTC. As protein: CASSLGQPLYEQYF. Full variable domain (rest looked up from reference TRBV2 and TRBJ2-7): EPEVTQTPSHQVTQMGQEVILRCVPISNHLYFYWYRQILGQKVEFLVSFYNNEISEKSEIFDDQFSVERPDGSNFTLKIRSTKLEDSAMYFCASSLGQPLYEQYFGPGTRLTVT.

The genes are TRBV4-3 and TRBJ2-7, with D unresolved. CDR1 is LGHNA, CDR2 YSLEER, per germline. Trimming took 0 bases from V and 0 from J, leaving 9 bases between them. The CDR3 is made up of 15 amino acids. The CDR3 sequence is CASSQDWADSYEQYF. The CDR3 DNA sequence: TGCGCCAGCAGCCAAGATTGGGCAGACTCCTACGAGCAGTACTTC.

CDR3 sequence: CASSMSARPKVDTQYF. CDR3 sequence (DNA): TGTGCCAGTAGTATGTCGGCCAGGCCGAAGGTAGATACGCAGTATTTT. The gene calls are TRBV19 and TRBJ2-3; D remains ambiguous. The CDR3 totals 16 residues. Germline V CDR1 and CDR2: LNHDA, SQIVND (reference sequence). V gave up 3 bases and J gave up 5 bases, with 18 bases separating them.

V and J are TRBV7-8 and TRBJ2-1, with 7 bases aligning to TRBD2. Trimming removed 2 bases from V and 13 bases from J; junction bases left unmatched: 23. Germline V CDR1 and CDR2: SGHVS, FQNEAQ. The CDR3 spans 18 residues. This CDR3 reads CASSLQRSTDSGFPGQFF. The CDR3, as DNA: TGTGCCAGCAGCTTACAGCGGTCCACAGATAGCGGGTTCCCCGGTCAGTTCTTC.

V and J are TRBV11-1 and TRBJ2-7; D unresolved. V was shortened by 5 bases and J by 0 bases, with 5 bases between the two germline ends. This CDR3 contains 12 residues. In germline, CDR1 is SGHAT, CDR2 FQDESV (reference sequence). As DNA, the CDR3 is TGTGCCAGCAGCATCAGCTCCTACGAGCAGTACTTC. Protein: CASSISSYEQYF.

This clone has a single count. V gene TRBV7-2 combines with J gene TRBJ2-5; 9 bases fit TRBD1. The CDR3 extends over 16 amino acids. Germline values: CDR1 SGHTA, CDR2 FQGNSA. After removal of 0 bases from V and 6 bases from J, the junction contained 8 bases not matched to a gene. CDR3 nucleotides: TGTGCCAGCAGCTTAGCGGGGGGACAGGGTCGGAAGACCCAGTACTTC. This codes for CASSLAGGQGRKTQYF.